This entry lists 24 T cell receptor beta chains sequenced from one sample in a study of shared clonotypes between healthy human individuals. Sequencing was performed with immunoSEQ multiplex PCR; in TCRdb, only in-frame clones are kept and a portion is missing. The repertoire holds around 690,000 clones, with about 90% as singletons. Sequencing used memory CD8+ T cells from PBMCs. Regarding subset: CD45RO+ cells pooled with CCR7-negative TemRA cells. Every receptor here comes from a man aged 18 to 30 in good health. Some clones in this sample may be carry-over from other donors' samples.

The chain is built from TRBV27 and TRBJ2-2, with D perhaps TRBD2 (5 bases). The CDR3 runs 13 residues. Germline V gene sequence: CDR1 MNHEY, CDR2 SMNVEV (reference sequence). V was pared by 8 bases and J by 0 bases, with 7 bases between. This CDR3 reads CASASPNTGELFF. CDR3 bases: TGTGCCAGCGCTAGCCCGAACACCGGGGAGCTGTTTTTT.

This clone appeared a single time. CDR3 in DNA: TGTGCCAGCAGTTTATTGTCTGGACTGGAGACCCAGTACTTC. Protein: CASSLLSGLETQYF. The chain has TRBV28 and TRBJ2-5; D perhaps matches TRBD2 (5 bases). The CDR3 runs to 14 residues. Germline V gene data show CDR1 as MDHEN and CDR2 as SYDVKM. Between the trimmed V and J ends, which lost 1 base and 5 bases, there was a span of 11 bases.

V usage is TRBV10-3 and J usage is TRBJ1-5; D gene uncertain. CDR1 is ENHRY and CDR2 is SYGVKD in the germline V gene. Trimming removed 4 bases from V and 5 bases from J, with 9 bases in between. The CDR3 has 13 amino acids. The CDR3 DNA sequence: TGTGCCATCAGTGGCACGGTAGATCAGCCCCAGCATTTT. It translates to CAISGTVDQPQHF.

J is TRBJ2-7 and V is TRBV19; weak D call: TRBD2 (7 bases). This CDR3 has 13 residues. Trimming removed 8 bases from V and 4 bases from J, with 15 bases in between. Germline CDR1 LNHDA, CDR2 SQIVND (reference sequence). The CDR3 loop is CASLGGGPYEQYF. Written as DNA, the CDR3 is TGTGCCAGTTTAGGGGGAGGGCCATACGAGCAGTACTTC.

The chain recombines TRBV15 with TRBJ2-1, with TRBD2 matching over 10 bases. The CDR3 length is 15 residues. CDR1 and CDR2 from the germline V gene are LNHNV and YYDKDF (reference sequence). Unmatched junction bases numbered 4, after V lost 3 bases and J lost 5 bases. In nucleotides, the CDR3 is TGTGCCACCAGCAGCCTAGCGGGAGTCAACAATGAGCAGTTCTTC. It is translated as CATSSLAGVNNEQFF.

This rearrangement joins TRBV4-2 to TRBJ2-1; TRBD2 aligns across 7 bases. The germline CDR1 and CDR2 sequences are LGHNA and YNFKEQ. V trimming: 1 base; J trimming: 6 bases; junction bases outside the gene matches: 9. The CDR3 is 16 amino acids. CDR3 coding DNA: TGTGCCAGCAGCCAAGGGACGGGACTAATGGTCAATGAGCAGTTCTTC. Its translation: CASSQGTGLMVNEQFF.

The chain combines TRBV27 with TRBJ2-7; 7 nucleotides align to TRBD2. The CDR3 consists of 16 residues. V shed 1 base and J 3 bases; nucleotides not matched to a gene: 9. Looked up from germline, CDR1 is MNHEY and CDR2 is SMNVEV (reference sequence). This chain's CDR3 is CASSLWPPSGNYEQYF. Here the CDR3 DNA reads TGTGCCAGCAGTTTATGGCCCCCAAGCGGGAACTACGAGCAGTACTTC.

The chain couples TRBV5-5 to TRBJ1-4; 12 positions agree with TRBD1. The germline gives CDR1 SGHKS, CDR2 YYEKEE (reference sequence). Trimming removed 0 bases from V and 3 bases from J; junction bases left unmatched: 9. The CDR3 totals 19 residues. CDR3 DNA: TGTGCCAGCAGCTTGGCCGGGACAGGGGGCGAAGTATCTAATGAAAAACTGTTTTTT. Protein sequence: CASSLAGTGGEVSNEKLFF. The full variable domain, completed using reference TRBV5-5 and TRBJ1-4, is DAGVTQSPTHLIKTRGQQVTLRCSPISGHKSVSWYQQVLGQGPQFIFQYYEKEERGRGNFPDRFSARQFPNYSSELNVNALLLGDSALYLCASSLAGTGGEVSNEKLFFGSGTQLSVL.

The chain recombines TRBV27 with TRBJ2-3; perhaps TRBD1 as D (6 bases). Germline V CDR1 and CDR2: MNHEY, SMNVEV (reference sequence). The CDR3 runs to 14 residues. Trimming took 8 bases from V and 3 from J, leaving 15 bases between them. CDR3 in DNA: TGTGCCAGCTACCCTGCCGGGACAACAGATACGCAGTATTTT. This sequence encodes CASYPAGTTDTQYF.

Regarding this clone: The same CDR3 also results from other DNA sequences found in this sample. This chain joins TRBV27 and TRBJ2-7, with 10 bases aligning to TRBD1. The germline CDR1 and CDR2 sequences are MNHEY and SMNVEV (reference sequence). The CDR3 length is 14 residues. The J segment lost 4 bases and the V segment lost 5 bases, leaving 5 bases of the junction unmatched. CDR3 amino acids: CASSARQGAYEQYF. DNA of the CDR3: TGTGCCAGCAGTGCCCGACAGGGGGCGTACGAGCAGTACTTC.

This chain links TRBV2 with TRBJ2-7; 12 bases line up with TRBD2. This CDR3 region has 15 residues. In germline, CDR1 is SNHLY, CDR2 FYNNEI. With 5 bases clipped from V and 2 bases from J, the junction kept 4 bases outside the gene matches. DNA of the CDR3: TGTGCCAGCAGTCCCGGACTAGCGGGACCCTACGAGCAGTACTTC. Protein sequence: CASSPGLAGPYEQYF.

Points on this clone: This same CDR3 is encoded by further DNA sequences in the sample. This chain uses TRBV7-9 with TRBJ2-7; 8 positions match TRBD1. Looked up from germline, CDR1 is SEHNR and CDR2 is FQNEAQ (reference sequence). V lost 5 bases to trimming and J lost 6 bases; unmatched junction nucleotides: 3. The CDR3 is made up of 12 amino acids. The CDR3 DNA sequence: TGTGCCAGCAGCCCGACAGGGGCCGAGCAGTACTTC. Amino acids: CASSPTGAEQYF.

The V and J genes are TRBV28 and TRBJ1-5, with no clear D. Trimming took off 1 base at V and 0 bases at J, with 4 bases between the two ends. The CDR3 has 14 residues. Germline assignment: CDR1 MDHEN and CDR2 SYDVKM. Here the CDR3 DNA reads TGTGCCAGCAGTTTATTCGGTAGCAATCAGCCCCAGCATTTT. Translated, it gives CASSLFGSNQPQHF.

The rearrangement links TRBV11-2 to TRBJ2-7; 14 nucleotides agree with TRBD2. The CDR3 is made up of 16 amino acids. The germline gives CDR1 SGHAT, CDR2 FQNNGV. Trimming at V came to 3 bases and at J to 5 bases, leaving 6 bases not matched to a gene. The CDR3 reads CASSLGLAGAFDEQYF. DNA for the CDR3: TGTGCCAGCAGCTTGGGACTAGCGGGAGCGTTCGACGAGCAGTACTTC.

This clone was found once. J is TRBJ2-2 and V is TRBV6-5, with D tentatively TRBD1 (5 bases). This CDR3 is 13 amino acids long. Germline CDR1 and CDR2: MNHEY and SVGAGI. The V end was cut by 6 bases, the J end by 5 bases, with 10 bases between. Here the CDR3 reads CASRAGRTGELFF. In DNA, the CDR3 is TGTGCCAGCAGAGCAGGGCGGACCGGGGAGCTGTTTTTT.

The rearrangement joins TRBV29-1 to TRBJ2-2; tentatively, D is TRBD1 or TRBD2 (5 bases each). Trimming shortened V by 6 bases and J by 4 bases, and 12 bases separated the two germline ends. Germline-derived CDR1 and CDR2 are SQVTM and ANQGSEA. The CDR3 loop spans 13 amino acids. The chain's CDR3 is CSVRGAPTGELFF. The CDR3 nucleotides are TGCAGCGTGCGAGGGGCTCCCACCGGGGAGCTGTTTTTT.

The J gene is TRBJ2-1, the V gene TRBV25-1; D call uncertain. Trimming took off 6 bases at V and 5 bases at J, with 11 bases between the two ends. The germline V gene encodes CDR1 MGHDK and CDR2 SYGVNS. This CDR3 spans 13 amino acids. The chain's CDR3 is CASSSAPHNEQFF. CDR3 in DNA: TGTGCCAGCAGCTCTGCTCCCCACAATGAGCAGTTCTTC. Looking up the rest from reference TRBV25-1 and TRBJ2-1 gives the full variable domain: EADIYQTPRYLVIGTGKKITLECSQTMGHDKMYWYQQDPGMELHLIHYSYGVNSTEKGDLSSESTVSRIRTEHFPLTLESARPSHTSQYLCASSSAPHNEQFFGPGTRLTVL.

The rearrangement links TRBV28 to TRBJ1-5; D is ambiguous. The CDR3 sequence is 13 residues long. The germline V gene encodes CDR1 MDHEN and CDR2 SYDVKM. Trimming took 10 bases from V and 3 from J, leaving 13 bases between them. The CDR3 region is CATSRELNQPQHF. The DNA of the CDR3 is TGTGCCACCTCGCGCGAACTCAATCAGCCCCAGCATTTT.

The chain recombines TRBV7-9 with TRBJ2-3; TRBD1 matches 7 bases. Trimming at V came to 5 bases and at J to 2 bases, leaving 7 bases not matched to a gene. Per the germline V gene, CDR1 is SEHNR and CDR2 is FQNEAQ (reference sequence). The CDR3 has 15 amino acids. Here the CDR3 reads CASSSRDSLTDTQYF. CDR3 nucleotides: TGTGCCAGCAGCAGCCGGGACAGCCTCACAGATACGCAGTATTTT.

V usage is TRBV7-2 and J usage is TRBJ1-4; D remains unclear. Between the trimmed V and J ends, which lost 6 bases and 6 bases, there was a span of 20 bases. Germline-derived CDR1 and CDR2 are SGHTA and FQGNSA. The CDR3 consists of 16 residues. The CDR3 region is CASRPVGRGPYEKLFF. The CDR3 DNA is TGTGCCAGCAGACCCGTGGGTCGGGGTCCCTATGAAAAACTGTTTTTT. Based on the CDR3 plus reference TRBV7-2 and TRBJ1-4, the full variable domain is GAGVSQSPSNKVTEKGKDVELRCDPISGHTALYWYRQSLGQGLEFLIYFQGNSAPDKSGLPSDRFSAERTGGSVSTLTIQRTQQEDSAVYLCASRPVGRGPYEKLFFGSGTQLSVL.

This rearrangement joins TRBV5-1 to TRBJ1-1; 8 nucleotides match TRBD1. V shed 2 bases, J shed 0 bases, and the junction held 6 bases outside the gene matches. Germline CDR1 and CDR2: SGHRS and YFSETQ. CDR3 length: 16 amino acids. In nucleotides, the CDR3 is TGCGCCAGCAGCTTTTCCCAGGGGGCGTTGAACACTGAAGCTTTCTTT. The encoded protein is CASSFSQGALNTEAFF.

The rearrangement uses TRBV27 and TRBJ2-3; the match to TRBD2 covers 8 bases. Germline assignment: CDR1 MNHEY and CDR2 SMNVEV (reference sequence). J lost 1 base, V lost 3 bases, and 6 bases had no gene match. This CDR3 contains 16 residues. CDR3: CASSLDGRVRTDTQYF. The CDR3 DNA reads TGTGCCAGCAGTTTGGACGGGAGGGTTCGCACAGATACGCAGTATTTT.

V and J are TRBV11-2 and TRBJ2-7; 9 nucleotides agree with TRBD1. The CDR3 consists of 16 residues. Trimming removed 2 bases from V and 3 bases from J; junction bases left unmatched: 8. Per germline, CDR1 SGHAT and CDR2 FQNNGV. CDR3 amino acids: CASSLSGQGTDYEQYF. Here the CDR3 DNA reads TGTGCCAGCAGCTTATCTGGACAGGGGACCGACTACGAGCAGTACTTC. Together with reference TRBV11-2 and TRBJ2-7, the CDR3 gives the full variable domain: EAGVAQSPRYKIIEKRQSVAFWCNPISGHATLYWYQQILGQGPKLLIQFQNNGVVDDSQLPKDRFSAERLKGVDSTLKIQPAKLEDSAVYLCASSLSGQGTDYEQYFGPGTRLTVT.

V usage is TRBV5-6 and J usage is TRBJ2-7; TRBD2 is a possible D gene (5 bases). Trimming pared 1 base from V and 6 bases from J, leaving 8 bases between. The CDR3 consists of 12 residues. Per the germline V gene, CDR1 is SGHDT and CDR2 is YYEEEE. This CDR3 reads CASSLIASEQYF. CDR3 in DNA: TGTGCCAGCAGCTTGATAGCGAGCGAGCAGTACTTC. The variable domain in full, completed from reference TRBV5-6 and TRBJ2-7, reads DAGVTQSPTHLIKTRGQQVTLRCSPKSGHDTVSWYQQALGQGPQFIFQYYEEEERQRGNFPDRFSGHQFPNYSSELNVNALLLGDSALYLCASSLIASEQYFGPGTRLTVT.